This T cell receptor beta chain was observed in a study of T cells expressing NK-cell markers. Study results and caveats: Four of the donors also had these clonotypes leading their CD3+CD56-NKG2C+ fraction.

As to this clonotype: Its antigen is still unknown.

There are 15 residues in the CDR3. Germline V gene sequence: CDR1 MGHRA, CDR2 YSYEKL. From the 5' RACE reads, TCRdb lists one entry per CDR3 protein and no DNA. Its table records about 390,000 distinct CDR3 sequences. The rearrangement joins TRBV4-1 to TRBJ2-2; the D call from TCRdb, TRBD2, cannot be confirmed without DNA. What was sequenced was blood T cells: a sorted CD56 or NKG2C T cell subset, CD4+ or CD8+ T cells, or bulk PBMC T cells (not recorded which). This TCR was recovered from a woman aged 45-65 years in good health. This CDR3 reads CASSLGTSYTGELFF.